This TCR beta chain was sequenced during a study of beta chain features in type 1 diabetes. Turning to the study itself: Over all samples combined, 107,917,701 sorted cells were examined. General observations from the study: Across patients, naive, central memory and Treg TCRB repertoires exhibited apparently greater similarity than was observed across healthy donors. TCRB CDR3 length was moderately but significantly reduced in all four CD4+ subsets of Type 1 diabetes patients.

This clone was detected a few times. Its matching antigen is unknown. The V gene's germline CDR1 is KGHSH and CDR2 LQKENI. The CDR3 spans 15 residues. Trimming cost V 2 bases and J 4 bases, with 13 bases left between them. Expressed TCRB transcripts were sequenced after all isolated RNA was converted to cDNA. Sequencing was performed with immunoSEQ multiplex PCR; in TCRdb, only in-frame clones are kept and a portion is missing. This sample yields about 650,000 clones, of which approximately 13% are seen a single time; more than 0.095% belongs to the top ten. Material for sequencing was naive CD4+ T cells from blood. The TCR was taken from a man between 25 and 39 years old with type 1 diabetes. J is TRBJ2-3 and V is TRBV18; D might be TRBD1 (6 bases). The CDR3, as DNA: TGTGCCAGCTCACCAACAGGGTTGAACCCAGATACGCAGTATTTT. Amino acids: CASSPTGLNPDTQYF.